The T cell receptor beta chain under discussion was sequenced for a study of blood T cell repertoires in COVID-19. Whole-study context: COVID-19 samples from acute and convalescent phases originated in the United States, Italy and Spain. The cDNA or gDNA used as material had been derived from T cells, B-cell-depleted T cells, or PBMCs.

There are 18 residues in the CDR3. Germline loops: CDR1 LNHNV, CDR2 YYDKDF (reference sequence). The V and J ends lost 0 bases and 0 bases respectively, with 15 bases between them. Methods used by the authors: Estimates of nucleated cell counts were drawn from the amplification of reference gene primers. Only in-frame clones appear in the TCRdb table, and some are missing; sequencing was by immunoSEQ multiplex PCR. That table gives V, J and clone size, and the DNA gave D and trimming. Of fewer than 250,000 clones in the sample, 65% to 90% were seen once. The sequence came from a woman in her 70s with acute or convalescent COVID-19. The V call is TRBV15, the J call TRBJ1-3, with TRBD1 as a possible D gene (5 bases). Sequenced sample: peripheral blood. The CDR3 DNA follows: TGTGCCACCAGCAGAGATAGCGGGGGTACAATCTCTGGAAACACCATATATTTT. This translates into CATSRDSGGTISGNTIYF.